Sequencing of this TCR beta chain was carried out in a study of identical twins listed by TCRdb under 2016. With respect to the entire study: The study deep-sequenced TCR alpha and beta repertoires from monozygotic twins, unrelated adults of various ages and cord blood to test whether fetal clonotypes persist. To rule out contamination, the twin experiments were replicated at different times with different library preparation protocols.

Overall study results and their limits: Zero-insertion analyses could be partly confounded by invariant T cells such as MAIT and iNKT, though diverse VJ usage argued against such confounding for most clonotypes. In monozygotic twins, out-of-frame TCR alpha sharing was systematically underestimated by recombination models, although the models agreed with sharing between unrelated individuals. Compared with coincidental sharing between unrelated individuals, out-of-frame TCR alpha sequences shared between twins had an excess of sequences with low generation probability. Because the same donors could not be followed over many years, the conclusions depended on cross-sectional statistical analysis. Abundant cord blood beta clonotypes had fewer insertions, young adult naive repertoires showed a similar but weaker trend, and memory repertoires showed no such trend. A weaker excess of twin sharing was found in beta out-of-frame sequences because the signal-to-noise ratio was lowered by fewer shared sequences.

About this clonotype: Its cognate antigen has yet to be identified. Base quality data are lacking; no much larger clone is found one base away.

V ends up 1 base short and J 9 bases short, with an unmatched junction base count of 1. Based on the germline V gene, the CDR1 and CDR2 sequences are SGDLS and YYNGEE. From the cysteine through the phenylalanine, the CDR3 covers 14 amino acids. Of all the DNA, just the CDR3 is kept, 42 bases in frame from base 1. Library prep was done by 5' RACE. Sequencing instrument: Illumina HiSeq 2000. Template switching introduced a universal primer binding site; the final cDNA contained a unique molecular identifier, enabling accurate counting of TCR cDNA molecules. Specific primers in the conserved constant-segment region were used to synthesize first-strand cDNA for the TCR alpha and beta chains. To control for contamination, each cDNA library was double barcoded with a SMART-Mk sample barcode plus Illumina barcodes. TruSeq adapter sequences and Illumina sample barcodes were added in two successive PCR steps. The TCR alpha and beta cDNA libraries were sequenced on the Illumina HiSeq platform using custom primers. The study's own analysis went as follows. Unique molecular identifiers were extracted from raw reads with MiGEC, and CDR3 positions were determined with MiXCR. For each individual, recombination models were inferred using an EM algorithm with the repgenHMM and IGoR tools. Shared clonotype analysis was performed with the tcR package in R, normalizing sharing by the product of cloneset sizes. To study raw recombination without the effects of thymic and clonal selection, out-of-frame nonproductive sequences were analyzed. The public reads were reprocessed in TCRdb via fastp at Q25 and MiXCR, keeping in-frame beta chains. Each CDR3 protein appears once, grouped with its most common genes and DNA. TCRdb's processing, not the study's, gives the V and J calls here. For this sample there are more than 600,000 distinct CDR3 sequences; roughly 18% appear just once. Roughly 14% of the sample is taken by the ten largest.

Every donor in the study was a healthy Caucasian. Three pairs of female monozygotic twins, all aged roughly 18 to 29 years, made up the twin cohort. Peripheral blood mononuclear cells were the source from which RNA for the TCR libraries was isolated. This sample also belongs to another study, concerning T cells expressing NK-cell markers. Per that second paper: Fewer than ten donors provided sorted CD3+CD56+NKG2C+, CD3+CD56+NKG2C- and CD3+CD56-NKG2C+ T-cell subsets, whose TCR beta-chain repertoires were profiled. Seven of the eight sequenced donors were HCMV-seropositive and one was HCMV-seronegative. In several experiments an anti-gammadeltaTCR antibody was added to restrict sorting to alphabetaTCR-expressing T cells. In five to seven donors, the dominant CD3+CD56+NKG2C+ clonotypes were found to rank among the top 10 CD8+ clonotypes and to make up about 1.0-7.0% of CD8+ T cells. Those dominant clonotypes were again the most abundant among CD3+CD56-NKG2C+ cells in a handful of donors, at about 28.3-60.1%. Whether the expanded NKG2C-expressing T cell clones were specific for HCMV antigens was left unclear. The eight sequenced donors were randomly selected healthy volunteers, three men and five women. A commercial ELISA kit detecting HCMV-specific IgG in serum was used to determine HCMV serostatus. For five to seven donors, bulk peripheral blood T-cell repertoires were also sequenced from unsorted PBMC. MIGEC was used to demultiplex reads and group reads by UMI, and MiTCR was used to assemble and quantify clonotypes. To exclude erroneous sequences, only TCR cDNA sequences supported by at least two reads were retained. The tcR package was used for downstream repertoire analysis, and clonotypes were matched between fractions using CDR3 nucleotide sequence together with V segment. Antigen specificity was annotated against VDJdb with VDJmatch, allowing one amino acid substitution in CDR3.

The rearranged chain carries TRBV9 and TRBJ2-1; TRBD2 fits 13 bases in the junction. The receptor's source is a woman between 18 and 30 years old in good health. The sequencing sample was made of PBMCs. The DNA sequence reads TGTGCCAGCAGCGTACGGACTAGCGGGAGTGAGCAGTTCTTC. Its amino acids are CASSVRTSGSEQFF.